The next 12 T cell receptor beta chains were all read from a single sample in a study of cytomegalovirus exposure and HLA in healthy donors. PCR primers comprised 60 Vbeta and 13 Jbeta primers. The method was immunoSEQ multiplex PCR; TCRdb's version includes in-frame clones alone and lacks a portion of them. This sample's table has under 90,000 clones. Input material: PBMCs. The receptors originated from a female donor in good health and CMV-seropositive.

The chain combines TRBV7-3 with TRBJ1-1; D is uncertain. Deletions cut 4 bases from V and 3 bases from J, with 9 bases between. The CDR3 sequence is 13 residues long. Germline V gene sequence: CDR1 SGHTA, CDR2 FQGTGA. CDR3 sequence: CASSSQSYTEAFF. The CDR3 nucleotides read TGTGCCAGCAGCTCACAGAGCTACACTGAAGCTTTCTTT.

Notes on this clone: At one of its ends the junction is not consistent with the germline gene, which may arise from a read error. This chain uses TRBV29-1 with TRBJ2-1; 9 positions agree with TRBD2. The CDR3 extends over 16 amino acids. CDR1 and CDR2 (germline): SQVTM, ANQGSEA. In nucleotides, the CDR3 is TGCGGCGTAAACAGCCTTAGCGGGGGTTTATACAATGAGCAGTTCTTC. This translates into CGVNSLSGGLYNEQFF.

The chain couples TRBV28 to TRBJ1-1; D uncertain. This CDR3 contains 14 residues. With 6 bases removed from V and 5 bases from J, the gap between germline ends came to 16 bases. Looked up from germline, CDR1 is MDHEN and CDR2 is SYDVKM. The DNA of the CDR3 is TGTGCCAGCAGGGGTGGTACAAGGACTACTGAAGCTTTCTTT. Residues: CASRGGTRTTEAFF. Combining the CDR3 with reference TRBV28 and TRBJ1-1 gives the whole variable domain DVKVTQSSRYLVKRTGEKVFLECVQDMDHENMFWYRQDPGLGLRLIYFSYDVKMKEKGDIPEGYSVSREKKERFSLILESASTNQTSMYLCASRGGTRTTEAFFGQGTRLTVV.

The DNA of the CDR3 is TGTGCCAGCAGCCTCGGGACTAGCGGAGTCTACGAGCAGTACTTC. It specifies CASSLGTSGVYEQYF. V usage is TRBV11-2 and J usage is TRBJ2-7; 11 bases fit TRBD2. Germline loops: CDR1 SGHAT, CDR2 FQNNGV. This CDR3 is built from 15 residues. With 5 bases clipped from V and 3 bases from J, the junction kept 6 bases outside the gene matches.

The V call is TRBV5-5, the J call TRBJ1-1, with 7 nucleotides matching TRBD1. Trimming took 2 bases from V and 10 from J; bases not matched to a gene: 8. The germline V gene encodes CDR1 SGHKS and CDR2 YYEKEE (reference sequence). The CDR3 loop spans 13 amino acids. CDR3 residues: CASSFDRALGAFF. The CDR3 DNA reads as TGTGCCAGCAGCTTCGACAGGGCGTTAGGAGCTTTCTTT.

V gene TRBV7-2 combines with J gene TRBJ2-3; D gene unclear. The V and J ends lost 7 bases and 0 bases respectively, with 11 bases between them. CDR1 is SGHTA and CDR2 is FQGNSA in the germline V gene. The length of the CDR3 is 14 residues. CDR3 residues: CASTYYGSTDTQYF. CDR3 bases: TGTGCCAGCACCTACTACGGGAGCACAGATACGCAGTATTTT.

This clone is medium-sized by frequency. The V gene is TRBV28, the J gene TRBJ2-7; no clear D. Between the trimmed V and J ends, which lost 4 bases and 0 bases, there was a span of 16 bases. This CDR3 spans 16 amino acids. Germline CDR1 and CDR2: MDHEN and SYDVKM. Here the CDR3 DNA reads TGTGCCAGCAGTTCTGCCGAGACTTATACCTCCTACGAGCAGTACTTC. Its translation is CASSSAETYTSYEQYF. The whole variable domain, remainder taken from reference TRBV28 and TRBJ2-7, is DVKVTQSSRYLVKRTGEKVFLECVQDMDHENMFWYRQDPGLGLRLIYFSYDVKMKEKGDIPEGYSVSREKKERFSLILESASTNQTSMYLCASSSAETYTSYEQYFGPGTRLTVT.

For the CDR3, the DNA is TGTGCCAGCAGCTTTTCCCAGGGGGACGGGGAGCTGTTTTTT. As protein: CASSFSQGDGELFF. V is TRBV11-1 and J is TRBJ2-2; 7 bases map to TRBD1. The V segment lost 3 bases and the J segment 7 bases; nucleotides outside the gene matches: 5. Germline values: CDR1 SGHAT, CDR2 FQDESV (reference sequence). The CDR3 has 14 amino acids.

This CDR3 is CATSRDPSKETQYF. In DNA, the CDR3 is TGTGCCACCAGCAGAGATCCTAGTAAAGAGACCCAGTACTTC. The chain links TRBV15 to TRBJ2-5; no clear D. V was shortened by 0 bases and J by 3 bases, with 8 bases between the two germline ends. The CDR3 length is 14 residues. The germline gives CDR1 LNHNV, CDR2 YYDKDF (reference sequence).

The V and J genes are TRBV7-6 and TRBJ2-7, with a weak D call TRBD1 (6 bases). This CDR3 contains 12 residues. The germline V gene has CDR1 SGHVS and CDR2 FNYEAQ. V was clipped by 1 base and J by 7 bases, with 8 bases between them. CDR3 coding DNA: TGTGCCAGCAGCTTAGGAGGGGGTGAGCAGTACTTC. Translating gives CASSLGGGEQYF. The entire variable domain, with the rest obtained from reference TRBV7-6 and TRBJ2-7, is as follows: GAGVSQSPRYKVTKRGQDVALRCDPISGHVSLYWYRQALGQGPEFLTYFNYEAQQDKSGLPNDRFSAERPEGSISTLTIQRTEQRDSAMYRCASSLGGGEQYFGPGTRLTVT.

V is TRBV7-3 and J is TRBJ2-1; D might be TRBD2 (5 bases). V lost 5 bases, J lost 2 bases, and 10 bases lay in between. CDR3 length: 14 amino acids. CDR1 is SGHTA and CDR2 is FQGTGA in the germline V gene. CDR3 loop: CASSPGRAYNEQFF. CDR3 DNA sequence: TGTGCCAGCAGCCCGGGAAGGGCCTACAATGAGCAGTTCTTC.

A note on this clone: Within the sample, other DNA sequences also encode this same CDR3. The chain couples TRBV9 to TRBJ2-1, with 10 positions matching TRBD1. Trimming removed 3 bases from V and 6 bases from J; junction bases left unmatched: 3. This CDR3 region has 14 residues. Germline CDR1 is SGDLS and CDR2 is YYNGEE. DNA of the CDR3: TGTGCCAGCAGCGCCGGGACAGGGGTCAATGAGCAGTTCTTC. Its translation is CASSAGTGVNEQFF.